This T cell receptor (beta chain) was retrieved from a study of shared clonotypes between healthy human individuals. Naivety among CD8 cells was defined by CD45RO negativity and positive CCR7 selection, thereby excluding terminally differentiated effector memory CD45RA+ cells. Data came from immunoSEQ multiplex PCR; TCRdb stores just in-frame clones and leaves some out. The table includes 2 million to 2.5 million clones, about 95% detected once. V was clipped by 8 bases and J by 7 bases, with 12 bases between them. Germline assignment: CDR1 SNHLY and CDR2 FYNNEI. The CDR3 extends over 11 amino acids.

The V gene is TRBV2, the J gene TRBJ2-7; perhaps TRBD2 as D (6 bases). The sequenced material came from naive CD8+ T cells sorted from blood. The clonotype was recovered from a young man in good health. Written as DNA, the CDR3 is TGTGCCAGCTTGGCGGGGACGGAGCAGTACTTC. Its translation: CASLAGTEQYF.